This T cell receptor beta chain was found in a study of shared clonotypes between healthy human individuals. Study as a whole: Three plates were used per donor for CD4 naive, three for CD4 memory, two for CD8 naive and one for CD8 memory. Study conclusions and caveats: A reduction in generation probabilities was seen for non-shared clonotypes relative to those shared by all four donors.

Germline values: CDR1 WNHNN, CDR2 SYGVQD (reference sequence). With 6 bases removed from V and 1 base from J, the gap between germline ends came to 9 bases. CDR3 length: 14 residues. Every subset had its genomic DNA shared out evenly among several immunoSEQ plates. The method was immunoSEQ multiplex PCR; TCRdb's version includes in-frame clones alone and lacks a portion of them. The repertoire holds around 1.1 million clones, with approximately 80% as singletons. This clone was observed a handful of times. Its antigen remains unknown. Sample: memory CD4+ T cells from PBMCs. The subset denotes: CD45RA-negative fraction. This clonotype was sampled from a man aged 18-30 years in good health. Some clones in this sample may be carry-over from other donors' samples. The chain is built from TRBV10-1 and TRBJ2-2; D is uncertain. This CDR3 reads CASSSALNTGELFF. CDR3 coding DNA: TGCGCCAGCAGCTCAGCGTTGAACACCGGGGAGCTGTTTTTT.